The T cell receptor (beta chain) under discussion was sequenced for a study of cytomegalovirus exposure and HLA in healthy donors. Study results and caveats: The majority of TCR sequences were rare, yet some public TCRs appeared in many donors.

In its sample, this clone is large. Its target is unknown. This same CDR3 is encoded by further DNA sequences in the sample. Use of 60 Vbeta and 13 Jbeta primers characterized the PCR. Clones were read by immunoSEQ multiplex PCR, and TCRdb kept only the in-frame ones, dropping some. This repertoire shows 120,000 or so clones, around 79% found once; its top ten account for 5.5% to 8%. Germline V gene lookup returns CDR1 MGHDK and CDR2 SYGVNS. V lost 1 base and J lost 4; bases outside the gene matches: 6. This CDR3 is 15 amino acids long. The sequence came from a woman in her thirties or forties in good health and CMV-seronegative. The genes are TRBV25-1 and TRBJ1-2; TRBD1 aligns across 7 bases. Sequencing was done on a sample of PBMCs. The CDR3 DNA reads as TGTGCCAGCAGTGAATCCCCAGGGGGGAGCTATGGCTACACCTTC. It yields the protein CASSESPGGSYGYTF.